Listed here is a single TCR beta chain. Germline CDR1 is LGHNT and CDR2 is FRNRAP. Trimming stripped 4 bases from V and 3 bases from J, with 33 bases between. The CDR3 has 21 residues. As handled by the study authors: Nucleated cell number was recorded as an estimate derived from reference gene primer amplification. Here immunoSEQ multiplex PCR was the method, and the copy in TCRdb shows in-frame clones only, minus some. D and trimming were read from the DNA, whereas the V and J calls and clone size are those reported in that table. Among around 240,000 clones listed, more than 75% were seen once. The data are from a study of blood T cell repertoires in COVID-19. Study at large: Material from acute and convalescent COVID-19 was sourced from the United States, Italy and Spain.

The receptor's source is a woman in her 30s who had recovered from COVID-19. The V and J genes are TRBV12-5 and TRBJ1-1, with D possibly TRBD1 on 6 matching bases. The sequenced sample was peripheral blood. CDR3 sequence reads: CASGSGHRDPLVREGHTEAFF. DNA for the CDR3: TGTGCTAGTGGTTCCGGCCACAGGGACCCGCTTGTAAGGGAGGGCCACACTGAAGCTTTCTTT.